The 17 T cell receptor beta chains below were found in one sample sequenced in a study of response to subunit inactivated influenza vaccine. MiXCR, applied by TCRdb to the RT-PCR reads, yields one record per CDR3 protein. This table has about 190,000 distinct CDR3 sequences, approximately 14% appearing once. The sample consisted of CD8+ T cells sorted from PBMCs, taken around 5 days after vaccination. These receptors all stem from a man between 45 and 60 years old who received an inactivated influenza vaccine.

This sequence joins TRBV12-3 or TRBV12-4 and TRBJ2-3; possibly TRBD1 for D (5 bases). Trimming shortened V by 2 bases and J by 2 bases, and 11 bases separated the two germline ends. CDR3 size: 15 residues. The CDR3 reads CASSLTRVATDTQYF. Written as DNA, the CDR3 is TGTGCCAGCAGTTTAACCAGGGTAGCCACAGATACGCAGTATTTT.

This clonotype was observed many times. The genes are TRBV3-1 and TRBJ2-5, with D maybe TRBD1 (5 bases). Germline CDR1 is LGHDT and CDR2 is YNNKEL (reference sequence). The CDR3 has 17 amino acids. Trimming removed 0 bases at V and 0 bases at J, with 14 bases between. Written as DNA, the CDR3 is TGTGCCAGCAGCCAAGACAGGGCCACTAAATACCAAGAGACCCAGTACTTC. Residues: CASSQDRATKYQETQYF.

V is TRBV7-7 and J is TRBJ2-7; 7 positions match TRBD1. The CDR3 loop spans 14 amino acids. Looked up from germline, CDR1 is SSHAT and CDR2 is FNYEAQ (reference sequence). Trimming at V came to 1 base and at J to 4 bases, leaving 4 bases not matched to a gene. The CDR3 DNA reads as TGTGCCAGCAGCTTAGGTTGGGGACAGTACGAGCAGTACTTC. It yields the protein CASSLGWGQYEQYF.

The chain is built from TRBV9 and TRBJ1-6; D is undetermined. The germline V and J ends were trimmed by 0 bases and 5 bases, with 0 bases remaining between them. This CDR3 comprises 12 residues. In germline, CDR1 is SGDLS, CDR2 YYNGEE. The CDR3 coding sequence is TGTGCCAGCAGCGTAGATAATTCACCCCTCCACTTT. As protein: CASSVDNSPLHF.

There are a few counts of this clonotype. This sequence joins TRBV7-8 and TRBJ1-3, with a weak D call TRBD1 (5 bases). The CDR3 is 15 amino acids. Trimming took off 5 bases at V and 2 bases at J, with 13 bases between the two ends. CDR1 and CDR2 (germline): SGHVS, FQNEAQ. CDR3 residues: CASSPDTGAGNTIYF. In DNA, the CDR3 is TGTGCCAGCAGCCCCGATACGGGGGCTGGAAACACCATATATTTT.

This clonotype has only a few counts. The chain joins TRBV11-2 to TRBJ2-1, with D uncertain. The CDR3 covers 18 residues. Deletions cut 5 bases from V and 3 bases from J, with 23 bases between. The germline V gene encodes CDR1 SGHAT and CDR2 FQNNGV. The CDR3 DNA is TGTGCCAGCAGCCAGCAGGTTTTCGCCGGAAGCCTCTACAATGAGCAGTTCTTC. It codes for CASSQQVFAGSLYNEQFF.

This clonotype was observed a few times. This chain connects TRBV7-8 to TRBJ1-4, with D possibly TRBD1 on 5 matching bases. From germline, CDR1 is SGHVS and CDR2 FQNEAQ. The CDR3 runs to 15 residues. V lost 6 bases, J lost 7 bases, and 18 bases lay in between. The CDR3 loop reads CASRYTGTKGEKLFF. DNA for the CDR3: TGTGCCAGCAGATACACCGGGACCAAGGGTGAAAAACTGTTTTTT.

The rearrangement links TRBV29-1 to TRBJ2-3; TRBD1 might be the D (7 bases). The CDR3 runs to 11 residues. With 7 bases removed from V and 10 bases from J, the gap between germline ends came to 15 bases. The germline V gene encodes CDR1 SQVTM and CDR2 ANQGSEA. CDR3 region: CSARQGGSQYF. CDR3 in DNA: TGCAGCGCCCGTCAGGGGGGATCGCAGTATTTT.

The V call is TRBV7-2, the J call TRBJ2-3, with D possibly matching TRBD1 (5 bases). The V gene's germline CDR1 is SGHTA and CDR2 FQGNSA. V was trimmed by 2 bases and J by 1 base, leaving 7 bases between them. The CDR3 totals 14 residues. The CDR3 region is CASSLLQGTDTQYF. The CDR3 DNA reads TGTGCCAGCAGCTTATTACAGGGCACAGATACGCAGTATTTT.

The rearrangement joins TRBV7-2 to TRBJ1-2; no clear D gene. Germline V gives CDR1 SGHTA, CDR2 FQGNSA. CDR3 length: 15 residues. Trimming took 1 base from V and 6 from J, leaving 15 bases between them. Here the CDR3 DNA reads TGTGCCAGCAGCTTAGACTTGGGGTCGAAGAATGGCTACACCTTC. Translated: CASSLDLGSKNGYTF.

The chain uses TRBV28 and TRBJ2-2, with D tentatively TRBD1 (6 bases). This CDR3 has 18 amino acids. The V end was cut by 0 bases, the J end by 0 bases, with 14 bases between. Germline CDR1 MDHEN, CDR2 SYDVKM. CDR3 nucleotides: TGTGCCAGCAGTTTATGGTTCGGACAGTTCGCGAACACCGGGGAGCTGTTTTTT. It yields the protein CASSLWFGQFANTGELFF.

This clonotype has just a few counts. The chain is built from TRBV2 and TRBJ1-1; D remains ambiguous. Germline CDR1 and CDR2: SNHLY and FYNNEI. Trimming pared 6 bases from V and 5 bases from J, leaving 16 bases between. The CDR3 loop spans 14 amino acids. The CDR3 DNA sequence: TGTGCCAGCAGCGGACGCACGGGCGGGACTGAAGCTTTCTTT. Amino acid sequence: CASSGRTGGTEAFF.

This clonotype was observed many times. This chain joins TRBV27 and TRBJ1-1; D is perhaps TRBD1 (5 bases). Trimming shortened V by 3 bases and J by 6 bases, and 5 bases separated the two germline ends. The CDR3 has 11 residues. CDR1 and CDR2 from the germline V gene are MNHEY and SMNVEV (reference sequence). The CDR3 bases are TGTGCCAGCAGTTTGGGGGCTGAAGCTTTCTTT. It is translated as CASSLGAEAFF.

In its sample, this clonotype was seen a few times. The chain uses TRBV12-3 or TRBV12-4 and TRBJ2-3, with D uncertain. With 3 bases removed from V and 8 bases from J, the gap between germline ends came to 9 bases. The CDR3 extends over 12 amino acids. CDR3 nucleotides: TGTGCCAGCAGTTTGGACCAAGCTACGCAGTATTTT. Translated: CASSLDQATQYF.

As concerns this clonotype: A much more abundant neighbour one base away suggests this may be a read error. The V and J genes are TRBV4-3 and TRBJ1-3; 8 bases agree with TRBD1. V lost 0 bases, J lost 8 bases, and 9 bases stayed unmatched. CDR1 and CDR2 (germline): LGHNA, YSLEER. There are 16 residues in the CDR3. The CDR3 DNA sequence: TGCGCCAGCAGCCAAGATTGGCAGGGGACAGGAGACACCATATATTTT. Translated: CASSQDWQGTGDTIYF.

The chain recombines TRBV15 with TRBJ2-7; D tentatively fits TRBD1 or TRBD2 (5 bases each). The ends were cut back, 0 bases at V and 6 bases at J, with 9 bases in the middle. There are 13 residues in the CDR3. Per germline, CDR1 LNHNV and CDR2 YYDKDF (reference sequence). CDR3 loop: CATSRDNGGEQYF. For the CDR3, the DNA is TGTGCCACCAGCAGAGATAATGGGGGCGAGCAGTACTTC.

This clonotype was counted between two and nine times. V and J are TRBV7-2 and TRBJ2-7; D not resolved. This CDR3 has 16 amino acids. V was cut by 1 base and J by 2 bases, with 15 bases left in between. Germline lookup yields CDR1 SGHTA and CDR2 FQGNSA. CDR3: CASSLVGGQKPYEQYF. CDR3 nucleotides: TGTGCCAGCAGCTTAGTCGGTGGTCAGAAACCCTACGAGCAGTACTTC.